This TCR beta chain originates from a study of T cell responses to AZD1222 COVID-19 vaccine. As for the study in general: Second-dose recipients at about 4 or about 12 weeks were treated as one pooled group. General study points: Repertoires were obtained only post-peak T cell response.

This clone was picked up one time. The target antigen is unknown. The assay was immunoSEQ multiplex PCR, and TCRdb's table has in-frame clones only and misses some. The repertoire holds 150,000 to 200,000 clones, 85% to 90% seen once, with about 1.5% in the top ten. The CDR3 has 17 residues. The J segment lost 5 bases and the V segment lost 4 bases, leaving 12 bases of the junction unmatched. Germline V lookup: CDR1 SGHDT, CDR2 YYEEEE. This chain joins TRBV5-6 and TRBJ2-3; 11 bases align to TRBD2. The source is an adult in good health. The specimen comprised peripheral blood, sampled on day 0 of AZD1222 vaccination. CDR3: CASSPEGSGGAGDTQYF. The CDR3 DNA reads TGTGCCAGCAGCCCGGAGGGTAGCGGGGGGGCCGGAGATACGCAGTATTTT.